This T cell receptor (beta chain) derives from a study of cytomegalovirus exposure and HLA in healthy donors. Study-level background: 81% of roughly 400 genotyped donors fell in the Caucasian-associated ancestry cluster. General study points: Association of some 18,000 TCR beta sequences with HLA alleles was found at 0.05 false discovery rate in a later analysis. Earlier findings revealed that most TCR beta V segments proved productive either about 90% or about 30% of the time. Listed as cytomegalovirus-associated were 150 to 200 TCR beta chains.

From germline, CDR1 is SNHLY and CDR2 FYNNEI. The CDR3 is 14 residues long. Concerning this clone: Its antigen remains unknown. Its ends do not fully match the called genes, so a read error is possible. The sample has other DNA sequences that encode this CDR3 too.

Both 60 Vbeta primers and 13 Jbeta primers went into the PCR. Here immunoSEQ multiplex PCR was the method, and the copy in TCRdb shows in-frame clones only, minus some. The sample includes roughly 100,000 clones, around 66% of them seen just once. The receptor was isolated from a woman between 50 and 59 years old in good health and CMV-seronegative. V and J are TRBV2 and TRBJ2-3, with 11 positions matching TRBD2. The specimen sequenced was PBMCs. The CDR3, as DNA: TGTGCCAGCAATAGACTAGCGGGGCCTGGGGCGCAATATTTT. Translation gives CASNRLAGPGAQYF.